This T cell receptor beta chain was identified during a study of blood T cell repertoires in COVID-19. About the study: Acute-phase and convalescent COVID-19 samples originated in the United States, Italy and Spain.

The CDR3 is made up of 13 amino acids. V was trimmed by 1 base and J by 8 bases, leaving 9 bases between them. Germline V gives CDR1 SGHTA, CDR2 FQGNSA. How the authors handled the data: Amplification from reference gene primers served as the basis for estimated nucleated cell counts. Data came from immunoSEQ multiplex PCR; TCRdb stores just in-frame clones and leaves some out. V and J calls and clone size are those listed in that table; D and trimming were worked out from the DNA. The sample has about 370,000 clones, 89% seen once. The chain has TRBV7-2 and TRBJ2-1; perhaps TRBD2 as D (5 bases). The TCR originated in a woman aged 25 to 45 with COVID-19, enrolled during active disease. Sequencing used peripheral blood. This chain's CDR3 is CASSLESGDEQFF. In DNA form, the CDR3 reads TGTGCCAGCAGCTTAGAAAGCGGAGATGAGCAGTTCTTC.